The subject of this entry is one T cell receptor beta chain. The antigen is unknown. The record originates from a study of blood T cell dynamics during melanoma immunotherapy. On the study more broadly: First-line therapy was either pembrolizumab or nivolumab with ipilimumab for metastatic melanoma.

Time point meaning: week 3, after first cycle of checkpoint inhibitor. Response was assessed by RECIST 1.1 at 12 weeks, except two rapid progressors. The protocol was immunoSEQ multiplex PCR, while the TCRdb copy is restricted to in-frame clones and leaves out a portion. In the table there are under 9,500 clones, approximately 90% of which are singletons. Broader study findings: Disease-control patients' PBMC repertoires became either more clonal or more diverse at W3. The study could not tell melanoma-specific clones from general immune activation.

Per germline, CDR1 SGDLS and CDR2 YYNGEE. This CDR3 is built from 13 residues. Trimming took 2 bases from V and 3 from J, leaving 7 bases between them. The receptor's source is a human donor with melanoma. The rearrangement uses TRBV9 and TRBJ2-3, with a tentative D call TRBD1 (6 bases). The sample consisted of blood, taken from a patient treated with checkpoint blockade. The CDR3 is CASSVTGTDTQYF. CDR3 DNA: TGTGCCAGCAGCGTCACAGGGACAGATACGCAGTATTTT.